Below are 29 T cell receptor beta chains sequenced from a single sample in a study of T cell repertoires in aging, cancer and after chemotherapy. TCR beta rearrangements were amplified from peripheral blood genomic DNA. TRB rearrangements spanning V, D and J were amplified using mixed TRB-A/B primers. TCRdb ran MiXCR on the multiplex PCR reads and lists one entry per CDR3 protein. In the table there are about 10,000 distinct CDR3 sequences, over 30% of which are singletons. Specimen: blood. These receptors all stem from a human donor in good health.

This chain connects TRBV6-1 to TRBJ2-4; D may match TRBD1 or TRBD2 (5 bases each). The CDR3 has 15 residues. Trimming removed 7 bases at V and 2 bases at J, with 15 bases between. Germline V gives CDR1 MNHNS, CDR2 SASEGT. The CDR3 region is CASNIRVGTKNIQYF. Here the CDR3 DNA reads TGTGCCAGCAATATCAGGGTCGGGACCAAAAACATTCAGTACTTC.

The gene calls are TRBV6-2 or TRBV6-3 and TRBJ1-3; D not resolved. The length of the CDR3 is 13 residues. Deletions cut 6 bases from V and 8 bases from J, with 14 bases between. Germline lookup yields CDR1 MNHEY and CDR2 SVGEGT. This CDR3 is CASSSSEGYTIYF. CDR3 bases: TGTGCCAGCAGCTCCTCCGAGGGATACACCATATATTTT.

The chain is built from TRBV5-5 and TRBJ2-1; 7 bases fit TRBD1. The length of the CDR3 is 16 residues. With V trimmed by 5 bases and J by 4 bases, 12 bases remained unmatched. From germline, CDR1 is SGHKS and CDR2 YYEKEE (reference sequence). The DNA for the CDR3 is TGTGCCAGCAGTTCTACCGCTCCGGGACAGTACAATGAGCAGTTCTTC. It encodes CASSSTAPGQYNEQFF.

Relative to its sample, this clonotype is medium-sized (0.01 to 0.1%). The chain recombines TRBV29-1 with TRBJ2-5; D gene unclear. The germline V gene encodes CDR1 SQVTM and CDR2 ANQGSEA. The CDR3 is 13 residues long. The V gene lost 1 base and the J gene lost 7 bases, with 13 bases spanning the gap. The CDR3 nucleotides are TGCAGCGTTGAAGTCGGACCCCTGAGGACCCAGTACTTC. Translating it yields CSVEVGPLRTQYF.

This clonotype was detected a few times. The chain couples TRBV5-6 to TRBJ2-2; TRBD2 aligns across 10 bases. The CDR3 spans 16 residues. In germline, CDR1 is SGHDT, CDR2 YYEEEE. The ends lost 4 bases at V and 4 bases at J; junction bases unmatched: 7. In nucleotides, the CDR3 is TGTGCCAGCAGCGGGAGCGGGAGGGCCGGCACCGGGGAGCTGTTTTTT. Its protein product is CASSGSGRAGTGELFF.

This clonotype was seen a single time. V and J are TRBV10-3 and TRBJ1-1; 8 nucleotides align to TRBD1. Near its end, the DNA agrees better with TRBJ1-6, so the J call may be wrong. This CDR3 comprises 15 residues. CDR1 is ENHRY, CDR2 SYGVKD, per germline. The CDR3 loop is CAISVGQGGNSPLHF. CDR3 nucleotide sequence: TGTGCCATCAGTGTCGGACAGGGAGGAAATTCACCCCTCCACTTT.

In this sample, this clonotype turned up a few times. This chain's CDR3 is CASSIVAGVANQPQHF. CDR3 nucleotides: TGTGCCAGTAGTATAGTAGCAGGGGTGGCCAATCAGCCCCAGCATTTT. This sequence joins TRBV19 and TRBJ1-5; D possibly corresponds to TRBD1 (6 bases). Germline loops: CDR1 LNHDA, CDR2 SQIVND (reference sequence). There are 16 residues in the CDR3. V was trimmed by 1 base and J by 3 bases, leaving 13 bases between them.

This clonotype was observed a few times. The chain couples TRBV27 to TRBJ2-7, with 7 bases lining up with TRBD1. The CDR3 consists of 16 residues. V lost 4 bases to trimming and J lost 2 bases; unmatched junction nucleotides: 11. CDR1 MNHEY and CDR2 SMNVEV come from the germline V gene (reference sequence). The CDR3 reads CASSSSGTAVPYEQYF. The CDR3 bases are TGTGCCAGCAGTTCGTCCGGGACAGCGGTCCCCTACGAGCAGTACTTC.

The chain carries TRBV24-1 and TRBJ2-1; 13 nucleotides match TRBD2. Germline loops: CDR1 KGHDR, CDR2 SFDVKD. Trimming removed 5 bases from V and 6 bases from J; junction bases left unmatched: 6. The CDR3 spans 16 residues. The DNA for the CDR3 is TGTGCCACCAGTGCCACTAGCGGGGGGGGTCGCAATGAGCAGTTCTTC. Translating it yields CATSATSGGGRNEQFF.

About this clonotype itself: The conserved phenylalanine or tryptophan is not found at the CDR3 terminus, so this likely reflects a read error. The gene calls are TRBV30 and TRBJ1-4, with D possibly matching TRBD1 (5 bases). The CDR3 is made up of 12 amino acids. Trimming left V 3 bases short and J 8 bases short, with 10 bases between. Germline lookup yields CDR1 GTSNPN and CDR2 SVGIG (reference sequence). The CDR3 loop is CAWRRGGEKLFL. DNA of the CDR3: TGTGCCTGGAGAAGGGGCGGGGAAAAACTGTTTTTG.

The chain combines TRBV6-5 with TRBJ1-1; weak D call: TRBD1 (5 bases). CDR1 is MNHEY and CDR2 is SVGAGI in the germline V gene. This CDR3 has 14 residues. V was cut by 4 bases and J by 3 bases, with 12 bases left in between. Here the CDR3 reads CASSWAGRYTEAFF. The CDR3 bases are TGTGCCAGCAGTTGGGCAGGGAGGTACACTGAAGCTTTCTTT.

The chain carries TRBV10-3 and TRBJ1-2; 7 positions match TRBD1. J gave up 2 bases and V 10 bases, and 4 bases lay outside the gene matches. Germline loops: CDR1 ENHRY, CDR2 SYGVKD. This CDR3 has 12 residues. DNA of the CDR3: TGTGCCACCCAACAGGGGAACTATGGCTACACCTTC. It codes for CATQQGNYGYTF.

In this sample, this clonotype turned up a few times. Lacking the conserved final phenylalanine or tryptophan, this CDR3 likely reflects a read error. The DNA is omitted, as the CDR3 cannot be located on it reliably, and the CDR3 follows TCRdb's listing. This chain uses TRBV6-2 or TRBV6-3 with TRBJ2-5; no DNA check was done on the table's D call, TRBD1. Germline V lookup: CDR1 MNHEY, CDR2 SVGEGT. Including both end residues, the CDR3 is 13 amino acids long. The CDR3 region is CASSYSLGMGASL.

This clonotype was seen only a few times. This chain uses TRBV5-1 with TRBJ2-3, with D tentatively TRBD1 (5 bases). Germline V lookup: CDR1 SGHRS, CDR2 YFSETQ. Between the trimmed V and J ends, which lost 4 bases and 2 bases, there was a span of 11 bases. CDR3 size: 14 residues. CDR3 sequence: CASSEQGYTDTQYF. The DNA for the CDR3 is TGCGCCAGCAGCGAGCAGGGATACACAGATACGCAGTATTTT.

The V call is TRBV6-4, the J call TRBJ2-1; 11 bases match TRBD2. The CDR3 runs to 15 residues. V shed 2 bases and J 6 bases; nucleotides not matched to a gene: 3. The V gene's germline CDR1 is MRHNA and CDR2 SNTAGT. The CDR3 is CASSDRLAGRNEQFF. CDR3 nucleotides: TGTGCCAGCAGTGACAGACTAGCGGGACGCAATGAGCAGTTCTTC.

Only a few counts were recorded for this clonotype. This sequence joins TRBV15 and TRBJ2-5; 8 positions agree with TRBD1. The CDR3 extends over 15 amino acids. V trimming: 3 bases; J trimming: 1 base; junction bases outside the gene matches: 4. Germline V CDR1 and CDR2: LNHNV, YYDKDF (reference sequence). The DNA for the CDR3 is TGTGCCACCAGCAGGGACAGGGAGGCCCAAGAGACCCAGTACTTC. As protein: CATSRDREAQETQYF.

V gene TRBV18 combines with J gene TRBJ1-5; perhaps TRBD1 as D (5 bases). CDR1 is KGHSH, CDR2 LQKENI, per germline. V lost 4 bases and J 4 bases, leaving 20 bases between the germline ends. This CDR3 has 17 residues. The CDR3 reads CASSLAGRLSPNQPQHF. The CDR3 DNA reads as TGTGCCAGCTCACTGGCGGGGCGGCTGAGTCCGAATCAGCCCCAGCATTTT. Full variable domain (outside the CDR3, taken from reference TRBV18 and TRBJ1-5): NAGVMQNPRHLVRRRGQEARLRCSPMKGHSHVYWYRQLPEEGLKFMVYLQKENIIDESGMPKERFSAEFPKEGPSILRIQQVVRGDSAAYFCASSLAGRLSPNQPQHFGDGTRLSIL.

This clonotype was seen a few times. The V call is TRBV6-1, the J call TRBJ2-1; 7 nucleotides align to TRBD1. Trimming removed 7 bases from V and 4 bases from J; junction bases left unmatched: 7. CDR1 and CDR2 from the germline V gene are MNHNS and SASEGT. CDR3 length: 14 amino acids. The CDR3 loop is CASTWTGVYNEQFF. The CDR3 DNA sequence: TGTGCCAGCACTTGGACAGGCGTGTACAATGAGCAGTTCTTC.

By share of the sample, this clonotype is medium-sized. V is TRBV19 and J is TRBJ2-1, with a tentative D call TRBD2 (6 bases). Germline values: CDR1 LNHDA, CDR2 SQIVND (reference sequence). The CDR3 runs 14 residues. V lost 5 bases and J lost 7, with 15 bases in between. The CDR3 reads CASSAGWGGNEQFF. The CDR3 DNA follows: TGTGCCAGTAGTGCGGGATGGGGTGGGAATGAGCAGTTCTTC.

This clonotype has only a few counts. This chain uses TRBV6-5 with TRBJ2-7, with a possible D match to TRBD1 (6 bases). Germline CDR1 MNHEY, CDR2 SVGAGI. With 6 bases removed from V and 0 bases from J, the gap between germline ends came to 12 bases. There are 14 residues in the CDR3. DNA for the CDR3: TGTGCCAGCAGAATCAGGGGAACCTCCTACGAGCAGTACTTC. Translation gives CASRIRGTSYEQYF.

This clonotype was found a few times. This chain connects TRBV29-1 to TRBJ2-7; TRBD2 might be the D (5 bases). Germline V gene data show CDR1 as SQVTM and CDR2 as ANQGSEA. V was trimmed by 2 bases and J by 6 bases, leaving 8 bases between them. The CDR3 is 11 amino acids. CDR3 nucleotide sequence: TGCAGCGTTGAATCGGGGATCGAGCAGTACTTC. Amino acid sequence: CSVESGIEQYF.

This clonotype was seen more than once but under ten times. Here the CDR3 DNA reads TGTGCCAGCAGTTTTCTTAGAGCGGGAGGGGTAGGGGAGACCCAGTACTTC. It translates to CASSFLRAGGVGETQYF. The V call is TRBV27, the J call TRBJ2-5, with 10 bases lining up with TRBD2. V trimming: 3 bases; J trimming: 5 bases; junction bases outside the gene matches: 12. Germline V gives CDR1 MNHEY, CDR2 SMNVEV (reference sequence). The CDR3 extends over 17 amino acids.

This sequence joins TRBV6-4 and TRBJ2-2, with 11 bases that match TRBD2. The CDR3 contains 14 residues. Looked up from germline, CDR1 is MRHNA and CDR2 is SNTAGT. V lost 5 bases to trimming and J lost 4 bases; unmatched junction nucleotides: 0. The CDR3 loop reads CASSTSGGTGELFF. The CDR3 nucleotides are TGTGCCAGCAGTACTAGCGGGGGCACCGGGGAGCTGTTTTTT.

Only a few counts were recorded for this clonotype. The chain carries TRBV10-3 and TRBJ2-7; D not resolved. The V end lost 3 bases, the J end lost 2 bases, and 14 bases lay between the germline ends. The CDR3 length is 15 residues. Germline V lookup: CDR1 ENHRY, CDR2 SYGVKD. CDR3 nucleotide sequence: TGTGCCATCAGTGAAAACACGGGTGCTGCCTACGAGCAGTACTTC. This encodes CAISENTGAAYEQYF.

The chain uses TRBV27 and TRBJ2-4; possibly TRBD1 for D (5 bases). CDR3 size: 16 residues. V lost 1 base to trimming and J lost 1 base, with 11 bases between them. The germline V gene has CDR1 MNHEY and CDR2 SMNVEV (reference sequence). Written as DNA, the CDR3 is TGTGCCAGCAGTTTATACCCAGGGTCCGCCAAAAACATTCAGTACTTC. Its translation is CASSLYPGSAKNIQYF.

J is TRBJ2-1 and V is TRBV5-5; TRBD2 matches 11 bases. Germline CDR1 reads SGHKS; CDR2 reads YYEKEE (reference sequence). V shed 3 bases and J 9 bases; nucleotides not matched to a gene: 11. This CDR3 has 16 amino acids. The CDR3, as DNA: TGTGCCAGCAGCTCCCTACCGGGACTAGCGGACTTTGAGCAGTTCTTC. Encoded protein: CASSSLPGLADFEQFF.

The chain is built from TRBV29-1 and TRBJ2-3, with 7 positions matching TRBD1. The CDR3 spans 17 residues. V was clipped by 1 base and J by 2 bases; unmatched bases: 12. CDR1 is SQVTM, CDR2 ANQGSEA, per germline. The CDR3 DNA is TGCAGCGTTGAAGGAGAGACAGGGACGGGCCCCACAGATACGCAGTATTTT. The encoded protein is CSVEGETGTGPTDTQYF.

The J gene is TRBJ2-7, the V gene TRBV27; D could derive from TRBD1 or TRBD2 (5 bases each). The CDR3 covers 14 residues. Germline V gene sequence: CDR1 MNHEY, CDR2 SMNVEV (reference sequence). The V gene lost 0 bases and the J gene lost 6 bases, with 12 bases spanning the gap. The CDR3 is CASSLSDTRGEQYF. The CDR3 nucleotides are TGTGCCAGCAGTTTATCCGACACTAGGGGCGAGCAGTACTTC.

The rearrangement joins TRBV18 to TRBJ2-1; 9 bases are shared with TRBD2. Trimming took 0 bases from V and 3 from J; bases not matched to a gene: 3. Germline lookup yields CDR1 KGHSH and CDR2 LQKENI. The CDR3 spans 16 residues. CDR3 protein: CASSPPAGGVYNEQFF. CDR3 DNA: TGTGCCAGCTCACCACCGGCGGGAGGGGTCTACAATGAGCAGTTCTTC.